This T cell receptor beta chain was documented in a study of response to subunit inactivated influenza vaccine. MiXCR, applied by TCRdb to the RT-PCR reads, yields one record per CDR3 protein. The sample shows almost 250,000 distinct CDR3 sequences, 10% to 15% of them seen only once. The germline CDR1 and CDR2 sequences are KGHSH and LQKENI. CDR3 length: 13 amino acids. With 4 bases clipped from V and 1 base from J, the junction kept 0 bases outside the gene matches. Remarks on this clonotype: Its target is not known.

Study-wide points: The study's authors posited that every seasonal influenza vaccination enlists few new T cells.

The sequenced sample was non-naive T cells sorted from PBMCs, obtained 14 to 15 days before vaccination. The rearrangement joins TRBV18 to TRBJ2-5; 7 nucleotides match TRBD1. The clonotype originates from a man between 50 and 59 years old who received an inactivated influenza vaccine. CDR3 DNA sequence: TGTGCCAGCTCACAGGGGGCCCAAGAGACCCAGTACTTC. As protein: CASSQGAQETQYF.